This T cell receptor (beta chain) is drawn from a study of T cell responses to AZD1222 COVID-19 vaccine. V was shortened by 1 base and J by 0 bases, with 9 bases between the two germline ends. The CDR3 is 15 amino acids. Germline V gene sequence: CDR1 KGHSH, CDR2 LQKENI. General study results and limits: The repertoires were collected only after the peak T cell response.

Notes on this clone: Its antigen is still unknown.

Some clones are missing from TCRdb's copy, which holds only in-frame ones; the method was immunoSEQ multiplex PCR. The table has 80,000 to 100,000 clones, 75% to 95% seen once. This chain joins TRBV18 and TRBJ1-1, with a possible D match to TRBD1 (6 bases). This sequence was found in an adult who received the AZD1222 COVID-19 vaccine. The material sequenced was peripheral blood, taken 28 days after the second AZD1222 dose. The CDR3 loop is CASSPQGGLNTEAFF. The CDR3 coding sequence is TGTGCCAGCTCACCACAGGGGGGTTTGAACACTGAAGCTTTCTTT.